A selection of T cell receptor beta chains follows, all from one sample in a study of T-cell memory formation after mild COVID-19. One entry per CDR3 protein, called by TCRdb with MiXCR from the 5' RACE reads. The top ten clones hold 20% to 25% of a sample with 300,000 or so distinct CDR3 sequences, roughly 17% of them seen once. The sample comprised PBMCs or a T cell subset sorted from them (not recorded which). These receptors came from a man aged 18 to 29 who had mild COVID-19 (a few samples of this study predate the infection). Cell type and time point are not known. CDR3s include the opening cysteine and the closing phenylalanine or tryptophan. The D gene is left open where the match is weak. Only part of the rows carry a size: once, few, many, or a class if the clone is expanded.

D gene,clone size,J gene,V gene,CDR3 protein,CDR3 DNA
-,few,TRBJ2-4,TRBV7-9,CASSPRPDGDIQYF,TGTGCCAGCAGCCCACGCCCCGATGGGGACATTCAGTACTTC
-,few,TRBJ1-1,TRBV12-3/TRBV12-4,CASFSGIEAFF,TGTGCCAGTTTTTCAGGGATCGAAGCTTTCTTT
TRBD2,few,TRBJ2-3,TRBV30,CAWSEPYSGEVTDTQYF,TGTGCCTGGAGTGAACCCTATAGCGGGGAGGTAACAGATACGCAGTATTTT
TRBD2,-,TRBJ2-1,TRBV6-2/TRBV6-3,CASIDGGSSYNEQFF,TGTGCCAGCATCGACGGCGGGAGCTCCTACAATGAGCAGTTCTTC
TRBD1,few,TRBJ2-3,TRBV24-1,CATSDLPGQGADTQYF,TGTGCCACCAGTGACTTGCCGGGACAGGGGGCAGATACGCAGTATTTT
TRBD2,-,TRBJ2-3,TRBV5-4,CASSSALAGGTDTQYF,TGTGCCAGCAGCTCCGCGCTAGCGGGGGGCACAGATACGCAGTATTTT
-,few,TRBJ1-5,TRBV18,CASSPGGDQPQHF,TGTGCCAGCTCACCAGGGGGAGATCAGCCCCAGCATTTT
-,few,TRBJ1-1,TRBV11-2,CASGRGGINTEAFF,TGTGCCAGCGGGCGGGGCGGGATTAACACTGAAGCTTTCTTT
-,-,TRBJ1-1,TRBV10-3,CAISGTGNTEAFF,TGTGCCATCAGCGGCACAGGGAACACTGAAGCTTTCTTT
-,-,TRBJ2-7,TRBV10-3,CAISFRIDEQYF,TGTGCCATCAGTTTCAGGATCGACGAGCAGTACTTC
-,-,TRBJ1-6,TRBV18,CASSEAERDNSPLHF,TGTGCCAGCTCAGAGGCCGAAAGGGATAATTCACCCCTCCACTTT
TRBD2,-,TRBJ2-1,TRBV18,CASSPRASGDNEQFF,TGTGCCAGCTCACCAAGGGCTAGCGGGGATAATGAGCAGTTCTTC
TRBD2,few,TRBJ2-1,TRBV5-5,CASSPTSGGDNEQFF,TGTGCCAGCAGCCCGACTAGCGGGGGGGACAATGAGCAGTTCTTC
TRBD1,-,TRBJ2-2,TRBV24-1,CATSDRTGAAGELFF,TGTGCCACCAGTGATCGGACAGGGGCTGCCGGGGAGCTGTTTTTT
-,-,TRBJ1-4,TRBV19,CASTTGTFGKLFF,TGTGCCAGTACCACCGGGACTTTCGGAAAACTGTTTTTT
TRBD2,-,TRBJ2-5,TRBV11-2,CASSLVSRGGFWSFQETQYF,TGTGCCAGCAGCTTAGTCTCGCGGGGGGGCTTTTGGAGTTTCCAAGAGACCCAGTACTTC
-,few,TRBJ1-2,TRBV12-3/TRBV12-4,CASSYRSVLGYTF,TGTGCCAGCAGTTACCGGAGCGTTCTGGGCTACACCTTC
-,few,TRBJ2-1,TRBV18,CASSRSAYNEQFF,TGTGCCAGCTCACGTTCAGCCTACAATGAGCAGTTCTTC
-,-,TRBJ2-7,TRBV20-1,CSARQRLSEQYF,TGCAGTGCTAGGCAGCGGTTGAGCGAGCAGTACTTC
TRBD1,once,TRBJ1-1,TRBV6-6,CASSYSTGATEAFF,TGTGCCAGCAGTTACTCGACAGGGGCCACTGAAGCTTTCTTT
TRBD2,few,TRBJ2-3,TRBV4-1,CASSPLGGGSDTQYF,TGCGCCAGCAGCCCTCTCGGCGGGGGGTCAGATACGCAGTATTTT
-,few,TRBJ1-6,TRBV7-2,CASSFTTGGTGSPLHF,TGTGCCAGCAGCTTCACGACCGGGGGGACGGGTTCACCCCTCCACTTT